This TCR beta chain was sequenced for a study of blood T cells in healthy people across ages. Findings and limits, study-wide: Among long-lived donors, naive CD4+ cells were more numerous and diversity higher than in aged donors. Roughly linear declines in TCR beta diversity per million T cells occurred with age.

The use of a sample-barcoded 5' primer and a J-beta primer mix characterized a second PCR of 7 to 11 cycles. Every sample gave at least 3 million paired-end reads containing CDR3. MiXCR, applied by TCRdb to the 5' RACE reads, yields one record per CDR3 protein. Counted here are more than 900,000 distinct CDR3 sequences, under 30% occurring once; the ten biggest clones make up approximately 0.71%. The trim removed 3 bases at V and 4 bases at J, leaving 8 bases unmatched. The CDR3 totals 16 residues. Germline V gene lookup returns CDR1 SEHNR and CDR2 FQNEAQ (reference sequence). With regard to this clonotype: Antigen specificity is unknown.

The same data also went into a second study, on T cells of mothers and their children. This second study notes: Detection yielded no persistent microchimeric T cell clones.

The chain has TRBV7-9 and TRBJ2-1, with 8 bases fitting TRBD2. Sequencing was performed on blood. The receptor was derived from a girl aged 2 to 9 in good health. The CDR3 protein is CASSLVGGGHYNEQFF. The CDR3 DNA reads as TGTGCCAGCAGCTTGGTCGGGGGGGGCCATTACAATGAGCAGTTCTTC.